The T cell receptor beta chain under discussion was sequenced for a study of cytomegalovirus exposure and HLA in healthy donors. The wider study: Assignment to the Caucasian-associated ancestry cluster applied to 81% of the 350 to 500 genotyped donors. General study points: It was reportedly the case that the classifier diagnosed cytomegalovirus status with high specificity and sensitivity. Most sequenced TCRs were rare (though some public TCRs occurred in many donors). HLA alleles showed associations with around 15,000 TCR beta sequences in a later analysis, at a 0.05 false discovery rate.

The V end was cut by 5 bases, the J end by 3 bases, with 8 bases between. The CDR3 is 12 amino acids. CDR1 and CDR2 (germline): MDHEN, SYDVKM. Worth noting for this clone: The antigen is unknown.

PCR was performed using 60 Vbeta and 13 Jbeta primers. Profiled with immunoSEQ multiplex PCR; TCRdb holds only in-frame clones, not every one. Of over 150,000 clones in the sample, around 77% were seen once. The sequence was obtained from a woman between 45 and 60 years old in good health and CMV-seropositive. The chain is built from TRBV28 and TRBJ2-7; no clear D. Source material: PBMCs. The CDR3 spells CASSVRNYEQYF. The CDR3 DNA follows: TGTGCCAGCAGTGTCAGGAACTACGAGCAGTACTTC.